The 23 T cell receptor beta chains in this list originate from one sample, sequenced in a study of vaccination and CD4 T cells after COVID-19. Cultured CD4+ T cell DNA underwent sequencing with the Oncomine TCR Beta short-read assay. TCRdb itself ran the PCR reads through MiXCR, one entry per CDR3 protein. The sample records under 20,000 distinct CDR3 sequences, about four fifths being singletons. Sample treatment: approximately 10-day PBMC culture with coronavirus spike peptide pools or control peptides (ViraFEST assay). Antigens for these TCRs are unknown. The sequences come from CD4+ T cells from blood, cultured in vitro, collected after SARS-CoV-2 vaccination. The receptors derive from a human donor who received a COVID-19 vaccine.

This clonotype came up a few times. The chain recombines TRBV6-5 with TRBJ1-5; no clear D. Germline V gives CDR1 MNHEY, CDR2 SVGAGI. V lost 0 bases to trimming and J lost 1 base, with 13 bases between them. This CDR3 spans 17 amino acids. The CDR3 region has the DNA TGTGCCAGCAGTTACTCGGCCCATCTCGGAAGCAATCAGCCCCAGCATTTT. The encoded protein is CASSYSAHLGSNQPQHF.

The chain uses TRBV7-2 and TRBJ2-7, with 9 bases aligning to TRBD2. Germline CDR1 SGHTA, CDR2 FQGNSA. The trim removed 4 bases at V and 2 bases at J, leaving 9 bases unmatched. This CDR3 spans 16 amino acids. This CDR3 is CASSSRKRGAPYEQYF. The CDR3 DNA reads as TGTGCCAGCAGCTCCCGTAAGCGGGGGGCTCCCTACGAGCAGTACTTC.

This chain connects TRBV19 to TRBJ1-4, with TRBD1 matching over 10 bases. The CDR3 contains 13 residues. Germline values: CDR1 LNHDA, CDR2 SQIVND (reference sequence). V lost 11 bases, J lost 8 bases, and 8 bases stayed unmatched. The CDR3, as DNA: TGTGCCGCCTCCCGGGACAGGGGCGAAAAACTGTTTTTT. It translates to CAASRDRGEKLFF.

This clonotype was counted between two and nine times. V gene TRBV7-3 combines with J gene TRBJ2-5; 7 bases are a match to TRBD1. Germline loops: CDR1 SGHTA, CDR2 FQGTGA. The CDR3 has 14 residues. V gave up 5 bases and J gave up 3 bases; unmatched junction bases: 6. CDR3 in DNA: TGTGCCAGCAGCCCGACAGGGCTTGAAGAGACCCAGTACTTC. Amino acid sequence: CASSPTGLEETQYF. Full variable domain (missing parts from reference TRBV7-3 and TRBJ2-5): GAGVSQTPSNKVTEKGKYVELRCDPISGHTALYWYRQSLGQGPEFLIYFQGTGAADDSGLPNDRFFAVRPEGSVSTLKIQRTERGDSAVYLCASSPTGLEETQYFGPGTRLLVL.

This clonotype was seen a few times. The rearrangement joins TRBV27 to TRBJ1-1, with 7 nucleotides matching TRBD1. Germline lookup yields CDR1 MNHEY and CDR2 SMNVEV (reference sequence). The ends lost 5 bases at V and 4 bases at J; junction bases unmatched: 10. There are 15 residues in the CDR3. This chain's CDR3 is CASSPLYRGGTEAFF. In nucleotides, the CDR3 is TGTGCCAGCAGTCCGCTCTACAGGGGAGGCACTGAAGCTTTCTTT.

The CDR3 region has the DNA TGTGCCAGCAGCTTACAAGGACAGGGCGGCGGCTACACCTTC. Encoded protein: CASSLQGQGGGYTF. The chain combines TRBV5-8 with TRBJ1-2; 8 bases are a match to TRBD1. The CDR3 loop spans 14 amino acids. The junction had 8 bases not matched to a gene; V was cut back by 2 bases and J by 8 bases. CDR1 is SGHTS and CDR2 is YDEGEE in the germline V gene.

The genes are TRBV7-9 and TRBJ2-3; 13 nucleotides align to TRBD2. This CDR3 has 16 amino acids. In germline, CDR1 is SEHNR, CDR2 FQNEAQ (reference sequence). V was clipped by 5 bases and J by 1 base; unmatched bases: 3. The CDR3 here is CASSIGTSGGTDTQYF. The CDR3 nucleotides read TGTGCCAGCAGCATAGGGACTAGCGGGGGCACAGATACGCAGTATTTT.

The V gene is TRBV7-9, the J gene TRBJ2-7; 7 nucleotides agree with TRBD2. CDR3 length: 17 amino acids. Germline V gives CDR1 SEHNR, CDR2 FQNEAQ (reference sequence). Trimming took 4 bases from V and 0 from J; bases not matched to a gene: 12. The CDR3 region is CASSSPQRDVSSYEQYF. DNA for the CDR3: TGTGCCAGCAGCTCCCCCCAGCGGGACGTGAGCTCCTACGAGCAGTACTTC.

The chain recombines TRBV2 with TRBJ2-7, with D uncertain. Deletions cut 3 bases from V and 3 bases from J, with 15 bases between. Germline-derived CDR1 and CDR2 are SNHLY and FYNNEI. The CDR3 contains 15 residues. The DNA for the CDR3 is TGTGCCAGCAGTGATCCCCTAGTTGCCAACTACGAGCAGTACTTC. Protein sequence: CASSDPLVANYEQYF.

There are a few counts of this clonotype. The chain uses TRBV24-1 and TRBJ2-1, with 10 bases lining up with TRBD2. Looked up from germline, CDR1 is KGHDR and CDR2 is SFDVKD. The length of the CDR3 is 18 residues. With 6 bases clipped from V and 5 bases from J, the junction kept 15 bases outside the gene matches. CDR3 loop: CATSPLEGLAGAHNEQFF. CDR3 DNA: TGTGCCACCAGTCCCCTTGAGGGGCTAGCGGGGGCCCACAATGAGCAGTTCTTC.

J is TRBJ1-2 and V is TRBV30, with D uncertain. The germline V gene has CDR1 GTSNPN and CDR2 SVGIG (reference sequence). The CDR3 consists of 11 residues. V lost 1 base, J lost 6 bases, and 6 bases lay in between. The CDR3 sequence is CAWSGGNGYTF. The CDR3 coding sequence is TGTGCCTGGAGTGGTGGGAATGGCTACACCTTC.

This clonotype was detected once. The V call is TRBV19, the J call TRBJ2-3; D may match TRBD1 or TRBD2 (7 bases each). CDR1 and CDR2 (germline): LNHDA, SQIVND (reference sequence). The V end was cut by 4 bases, the J end by 1 base, with 15 bases between. This CDR3 region has 16 residues. CDR3 protein: CASSTREGAGTDTQYF. In DNA form, the CDR3 reads TGTGCCAGTAGTACGAGGGAGGGGGCAGGCACAGATACGCAGTATTTT.

This clonotype was seen a single time. The chain carries TRBV24-1 and TRBJ1-2; D is ambiguous. Germline CDR1 reads KGHDR; CDR2 reads SFDVKD. CDR3 size: 12 residues. V was trimmed by 3 bases and J by 8 bases, leaving 9 bases between them. The CDR3: CATSDPLYGYTF. In DNA, the CDR3 is TGTGCCACCAGTGATCCCCTATACGGCTACACCTTC.

The chain uses TRBV25-1 and TRBJ1-5, with D possibly TRBD1 on 6 matching bases. CDR3 length: 13 residues. Trimming shortened V by 1 base and J by 7 bases, and 8 bases separated the two germline ends. Germline CDR1 and CDR2: MGHDK and SYGVNS. The CDR3 sequence: CASSESGAQPQHF. The DNA of the CDR3 is TGTGCCAGCAGTGAATCGGGGGCGCAGCCCCAGCATTTT.

The V gene is TRBV7-2, the J gene TRBJ2-2, with D tentatively TRBD1 (6 bases). This CDR3 is built from 15 residues. Germline assignment: CDR1 SGHTA and CDR2 FQGNSA. Trimming removed 7 bases at V and 5 bases at J, with 17 bases between. The CDR3 DNA is TGTGCCAGCACCACCCGAAAGGGGGTAACCGGGGAGCTGTTTTTT. It yields the protein CASTTRKGVTGELFF. Full variable domain (outside the CDR3, taken from reference TRBV7-2 and TRBJ2-2): GAGVSQSPSNKVTEKGKDVELRCDPISGHTALYWYRQSLGQGLEFLIYFQGNSAPDKSGLPSDRFSAERTGGSVSTLTIQRTQQEDSAVYLCASTTRKGVTGELFFGEGSRLTVL.

V and J are TRBV20-1 and TRBJ1-5; D unclear. Germline CDR1 DFQATT, CDR2 SNEGSKA (reference sequence). CDR3 size: 16 residues. Trimming left V 3 bases short and J 0 bases short, with 15 bases between. As DNA, the CDR3 is TGCAGTGCTAGGGCCAGGCAAGGACTTAGCAATCAGCCCCAGCATTTT. It encodes CSARARQGLSNQPQHF.

This clonotype was detected once. The chain employs TRBV30 and TRBJ2-7; 7 bases match TRBD1. Germline V gene data show CDR1 as GTSNPN and CDR2 as SVGIG (reference sequence). V was pared by 2 bases and J by 4 bases, with 11 bases of the junction left unmatched. The CDR3 length is 15 residues. Here the CDR3 DNA reads TGTGCCTGGAGTCGTACCGGGACAGAAGGTTACGAGCAGTACTTC. It codes for CAWSRTGTEGYEQYF.

The DNA of the CDR3 is TGTGCCAGCAGTCCGGTTGGAACCTCATATAATTCACCCCTCCACTTT. Residues: CASSPVGTSYNSPLHF. The gene calls are TRBV27 and TRBJ1-6, with D unclear. The V and J ends lost 5 bases and 4 bases respectively, with 15 bases between them. The CDR3 is 16 amino acids. CDR1 and CDR2 (germline): MNHEY, SMNVEV (reference sequence).

This clonotype came up once. This chain connects TRBV6-1 to TRBJ2-3, with D unresolved. Germline CDR1 and CDR2: MNHNS and SASEGT. The CDR3 loop spans 14 amino acids. V was cut by 2 bases and J by 3 bases, with 9 bases left in between. CDR3 DNA sequence: TGTGCCAGCAGTGAAATGGGTGGGACAGATACGCAGTATTTT. This sequence encodes CASSEMGGTDTQYF.

This chain joins TRBV18 and TRBJ1-6; perhaps TRBD1 as D (5 bases). From germline, CDR1 is KGHSH and CDR2 LQKENI. Trimming removed 6 bases from V and 8 bases from J, with 8 bases in between. The length of the CDR3 is 12 residues. Here the CDR3 DNA reads TGTGCCAGCTCCAGGGTCGATTCACCCCTCCACTTT. It specifies CASSRVDSPLHF. Full variable domain (remainder filled in from reference TRBV18 and TRBJ1-6): NAGVMQNPRHLVRRRGQEARLRCSPMKGHSHVYWYRQLPEEGLKFMVYLQKENIIDESGMPKERFSAEFPKEGPSILRIQQVVRGDSAAYFCASSRVDSPLHFGNGTRLTVT.

The gene calls are TRBV19 and TRBJ1-5, with D maybe TRBD1 (6 bases). CDR1 is LNHDA, CDR2 SQIVND, per germline (reference sequence). V lost 2 bases, J lost 7 bases, and 15 bases lay in between. The CDR3 is 15 amino acids. CDR3 in DNA: TGTGCCAGTAGTATAAGCGGGGGGGCTCGGCAGCCCCAGCATTTT. It encodes CASSISGGARQPQHF.

The chain has TRBV5-4 and TRBJ2-2, with D perhaps given as TRBD1 or TRBD2 (6 bases each). The CDR3 is 15 residues long. Trimming removed 4 bases at V and 3 bases at J, with 13 bases between. Germline assignment: CDR1 SGHNT and CDR2 YYREEE (reference sequence). CDR3 loop: CASSTGARDTGELFF. In DNA form, the CDR3 reads TGTGCCAGCAGCACGGGGGCTAGGGACACCGGGGAGCTGTTTTTT.

This sequence joins TRBV5-4 and TRBJ2-5; TRBD1 matches 8 bases. The CDR3 is 17 amino acids. Germline CDR1 and CDR2: SGHNT and YYREEE (reference sequence). After removal of 0 bases from V and 3 bases from J, the junction contained 10 bases not matched to a gene. The CDR3 is CASSLALSAGGEETQYF. The CDR3 DNA reads TGTGCCAGCAGCTTGGCCTTATCGGCAGGGGGCGAAGAGACCCAGTACTTC.